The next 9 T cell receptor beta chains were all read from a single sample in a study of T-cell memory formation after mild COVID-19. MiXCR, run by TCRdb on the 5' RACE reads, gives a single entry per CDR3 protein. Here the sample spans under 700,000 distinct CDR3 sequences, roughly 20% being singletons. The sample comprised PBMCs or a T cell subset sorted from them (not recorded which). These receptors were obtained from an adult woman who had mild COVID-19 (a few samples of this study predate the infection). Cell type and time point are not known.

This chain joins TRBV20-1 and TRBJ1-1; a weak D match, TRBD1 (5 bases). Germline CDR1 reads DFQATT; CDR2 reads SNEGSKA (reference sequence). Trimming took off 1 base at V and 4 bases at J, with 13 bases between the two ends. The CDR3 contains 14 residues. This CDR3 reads CSARGGYGSTEAFF. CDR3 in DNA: TGCAGTGCTAGAGGGGGGTACGGGAGCACTGAAGCTTTCTTT.

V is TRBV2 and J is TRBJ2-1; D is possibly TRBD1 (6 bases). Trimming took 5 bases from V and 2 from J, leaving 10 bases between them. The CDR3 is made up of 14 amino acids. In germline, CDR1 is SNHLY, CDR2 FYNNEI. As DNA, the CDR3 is TGTGCCAGCAGTTCAGGGGCGACCTACAATGAGCAGTTCTTC. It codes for CASSSGATYNEQFF. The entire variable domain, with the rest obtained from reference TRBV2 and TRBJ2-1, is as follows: EPEVTQTPSHQVTQMGQEVILRCVPISNHLYFYWYRQILGQKVEFLVSFYNNEISEKSEIFDDQFSVERPDGSNFTLKIRSTKLEDSAMYFCASSSGATYNEQFFGPGTRLTVL.

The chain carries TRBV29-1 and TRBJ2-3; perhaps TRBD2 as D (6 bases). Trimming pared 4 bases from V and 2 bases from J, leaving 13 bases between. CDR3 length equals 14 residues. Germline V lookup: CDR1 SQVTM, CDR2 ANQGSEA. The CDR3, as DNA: TGCAGCGTTGTAGCTGCGGGGTTCACAGATACGCAGTATTTT. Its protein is CSVVAAGFTDTQYF.

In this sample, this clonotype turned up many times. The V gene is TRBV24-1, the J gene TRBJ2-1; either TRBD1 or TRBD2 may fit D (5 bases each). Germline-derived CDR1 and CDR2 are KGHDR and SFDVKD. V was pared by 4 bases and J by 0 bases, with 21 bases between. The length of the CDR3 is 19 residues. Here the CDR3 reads CATSDEGPTLSCSYNEQFF. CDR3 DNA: TGTGCCACCAGTGACGAGGGGCCTACCCTTAGTTGCTCCTACAATGAGCAGTTCTTC.

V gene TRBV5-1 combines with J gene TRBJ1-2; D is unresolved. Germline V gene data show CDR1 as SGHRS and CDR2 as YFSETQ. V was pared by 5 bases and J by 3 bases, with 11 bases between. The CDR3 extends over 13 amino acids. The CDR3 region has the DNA TGCGCCAGCAGAAGGGCTTCGGACTATGGCTACACCTTC. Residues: CASRRASDYGYTF.

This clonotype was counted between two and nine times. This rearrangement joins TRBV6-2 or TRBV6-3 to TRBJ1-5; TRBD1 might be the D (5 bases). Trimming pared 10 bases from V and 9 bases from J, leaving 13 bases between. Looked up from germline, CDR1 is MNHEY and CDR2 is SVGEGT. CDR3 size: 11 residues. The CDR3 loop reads CATGGVWPQHF. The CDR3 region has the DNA TGTGCCACCGGAGGGGTTTGGCCCCAGCATTTT.

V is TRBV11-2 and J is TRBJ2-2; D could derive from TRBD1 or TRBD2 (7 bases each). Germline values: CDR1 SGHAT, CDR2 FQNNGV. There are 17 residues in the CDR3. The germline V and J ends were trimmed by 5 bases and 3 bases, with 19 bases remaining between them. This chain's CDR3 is CASSPQGGGRHTGELFF. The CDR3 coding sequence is TGTGCCAGCAGCCCTCAGGGGGGAGGGCGTCACACCGGGGAGCTGTTTTTT.

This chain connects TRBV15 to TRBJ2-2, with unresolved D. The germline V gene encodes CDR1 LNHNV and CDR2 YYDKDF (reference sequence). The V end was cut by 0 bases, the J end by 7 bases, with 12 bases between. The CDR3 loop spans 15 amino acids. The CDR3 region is CATSRDPTVGGELFF. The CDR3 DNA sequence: TGTGCCACCAGCAGAGATCCCACTGTCGGCGGGGAGCTGTTTTTT.

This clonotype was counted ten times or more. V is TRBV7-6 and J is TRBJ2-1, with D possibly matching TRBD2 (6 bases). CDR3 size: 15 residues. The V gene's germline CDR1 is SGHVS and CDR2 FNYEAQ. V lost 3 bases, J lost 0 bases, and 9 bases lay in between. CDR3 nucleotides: TGTGCCAGCAGCTTGTACGGGAGCTCCTACAATGAGCAGTTCTTC. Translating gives CASSLYGSSYNEQFF.